This T cell receptor (beta chain) originates from a study of cytomegalovirus exposure and HLA in healthy donors. The donors, nominally healthy at sampling, likely had unrecorded immune exposures. Vbeta (60) and Jbeta (13) primers were used in the PCR. Only in-frame clones appear in the TCRdb table, and some are missing; sequencing was by immunoSEQ multiplex PCR. The sample lists about 180,000 clones; over 70% were seen once. CDR1 and CDR2 from the germline V gene are MGHRA and YSYEKL. The V segment lost 3 bases and the J segment 5 bases; nucleotides outside the gene matches: 7. The CDR3 sequence is 15 residues long.

The V and J genes are TRBV4-1 and TRBJ2-5; 9 bases line up with TRBD2. The source of this sequence is a man between 18 and 29 years old in good health and CMV-seronegative. What was sequenced was PBMCs. This CDR3 reads CASSQSGLASETQYF. The CDR3 nucleotides are TGCGCCAGCAGCCAGTCGGGACTAGCATCGGAGACCCAGTACTTC.